The clone carrying this T cell receptor beta chain was observed many times. Its antigen is undetermined. Trimming took 2 bases from V and 2 from J; bases not matched to a gene: 7. This CDR3 has 16 amino acids. This entry comes from a study of T cell repertoires in cytomegalovirus infection. Looking at the study overall: Public TCR beta signatures marked donors with CMV infection and the matching HLA.

Overall study results and limits: Clonotypes of TCR beta that were HLA-C-restricted and CMV-specific dominated the ex vivo response.

Via MiXCR, TCRdb re-called the reads, giving one row per CDR3 protein. Found here are around 300,000 distinct CDR3 sequences, under 25% of them singletons; the top ten hold roughly 19%. This sequence joins TRBV12-3 or TRBV12-4 and TRBJ2-7, with TRBD1 matching 9 bases. The material was cultured PBMCs, obtained from culture after CMV antigen stimulation. This receptor was obtained from a human donor in good health (CMV status not recorded). Some clones in this sample may be carry-over from other donors' samples. CDR3 loop: CASSLRRDRVPYEQYV. CDR3 coding DNA: TGTGCCAGCAGTTTACGCCGGGACAGGGTTCCCTACGAGCAGTACGTC.